The rows below give T cell receptor beta chains drawn from one sample of a study of shared clonotypes between healthy human individuals. Sequencing was performed with immunoSEQ multiplex PCR; in TCRdb, only in-frame clones are kept and a portion is missing. The sample lists approximately 640,000 clones, 90% occurring once. Sample: memory CD8+ T cells from PBMCs. Receptors were obtained from a man younger than 35 in good health. Some clones in this sample may be carry-over from other donors' samples. CDR3s include the opening cysteine and the closing phenylalanine or tryptophan. The order of the fields is CDR3 protein, clone size, V gene, J gene, D gene. D genes are given only for firm matches. Expanded clones are given a class, and other clones once, few, many or no size at all.

CDR3 protein: CASSIDLPGLAWTGELFF; clone size: .; V gene: TRBV19; J gene: TRBJ2-2; D gene: TRBD2
CDR3 protein: CASTSGAWSNQPQHF; clone size: .; V gene: TRBV19; J gene: TRBJ1-5; D gene: .
CDR3 protein: CASSPSEGKRGSYTF; clone size: .; V gene: TRBV6-5; J gene: TRBJ1-2; D gene: .
CDR3 protein: CAIYAGGFDEQYF; clone size: .; V gene: TRBV10-3; J gene: TRBJ2-7; D gene: TRBD1
CDR3 protein: CASSWMTGSYGYTF; clone size: .; V gene: TRBV5-6; J gene: TRBJ1-2; D gene: TRBD1
CDR3 protein: CASSLYGAGPSYEQYF; clone size: .; V gene: TRBV28; J gene: TRBJ2-7; D gene: .
CDR3 protein: CASSLGPPGGAPGELFF; clone size: .; V gene: TRBV7-2; J gene: TRBJ2-2; D gene: .
CDR3 protein: CASSFLADNEQFF; clone size: .; V gene: TRBV27; J gene: TRBJ2-1; D gene: .
CDR3 protein: CASSLADNYGYTF; clone size: few; V gene: TRBV7-9; J gene: TRBJ1-2; D gene: .
CDR3 protein: CAWSVGQTEAFF; clone size: few; V gene: TRBV30; J gene: TRBJ1-1; D gene: .
CDR3 protein: CASRPIDEVETQYF; clone size: .; V gene: TRBV27; J gene: TRBJ2-5; D gene: .
CDR3 protein: CASSDRREVNTGELFF; clone size: .; V gene: TRBV5-6; J gene: TRBJ2-2; D gene: TRBD2
CDR3 protein: CASSSIASTYEQYF; clone size: .; V gene: TRBV18; J gene: TRBJ2-7; D gene: .
CDR3 protein: CASSLIGRGRETQYF; clone size: .; V gene: TRBV28; J gene: TRBJ2-5; D gene: TRBD1
CDR3 protein: CASSAPLGPLDGYTF; clone size: .; V gene: TRBV9; J gene: TRBJ1-2; D gene: .
CDR3 protein: CASSVGSRLAGGEQYF; clone size: .; V gene: TRBV9; J gene: TRBJ2-7; D gene: TRBD2
CDR3 protein: CASSDEGQGTDTQYF; clone size: .; V gene: TRBV19; J gene: TRBJ2-3; D gene: TRBD1
CDR3 protein: CASSQVSRRDSYNEQFF; clone size: once; V gene: TRBV4-1; J gene: TRBJ2-1; D gene: .
CDR3 protein: CASSLWDVPTNEKLFF; clone size: .; V gene: TRBV11-2; J gene: TRBJ1-4; D gene: .
CDR3 protein: CASSPSVNEQYF; clone size: .; V gene: TRBV9; J gene: TRBJ2-7; D gene: .
CDR3 protein: CASSLLQGPKPEAFF; clone size: .; V gene: TRBV27; J gene: TRBJ1-1; D gene: .
CDR3 protein: CASSLQAPESHQPQHF; clone size: .; V gene: TRBV27; J gene: TRBJ1-5; D gene: .
CDR3 protein: CASSLVRREDTGELFF; clone size: .; V gene: TRBV7-9; J gene: TRBJ2-2; D gene: .
CDR3 protein: CASSPDRGMEAQYF; clone size: .; V gene: TRBV27; J gene: TRBJ2-5; D gene: TRBD1
CDR3 protein: CASSLGRASYNEQFF; clone size: .; V gene: TRBV7-7; J gene: TRBJ2-1; D gene: .
CDR3 protein: CASGTKRELYEQYF; clone size: .; V gene: TRBV28; J gene: TRBJ2-7; D gene: TRBD2
CDR3 protein: CASSPPRSEVANNEQFF; clone size: .; V gene: TRBV7-2; J gene: TRBJ2-1; D gene: .
CDR3 protein: CASSWGQDRPGQYF; clone size: .; V gene: TRBV5-6; J gene: TRBJ2-7; D gene: TRBD1